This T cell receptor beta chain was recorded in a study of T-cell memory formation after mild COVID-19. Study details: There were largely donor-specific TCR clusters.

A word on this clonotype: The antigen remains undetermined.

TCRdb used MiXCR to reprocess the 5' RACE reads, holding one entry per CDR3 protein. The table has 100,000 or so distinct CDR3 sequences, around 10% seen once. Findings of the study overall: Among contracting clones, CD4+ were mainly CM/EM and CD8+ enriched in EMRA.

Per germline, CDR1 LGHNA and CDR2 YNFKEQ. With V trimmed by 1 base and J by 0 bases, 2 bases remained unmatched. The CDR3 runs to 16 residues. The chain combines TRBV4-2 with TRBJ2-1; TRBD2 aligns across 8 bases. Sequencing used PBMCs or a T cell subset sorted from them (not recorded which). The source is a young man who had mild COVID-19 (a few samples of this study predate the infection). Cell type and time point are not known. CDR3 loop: CASSQGSGGSYNEQFF. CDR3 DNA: TGTGCCAGCAGCCAAGGCAGCGGGGGCTCCTACAATGAGCAGTTCTTC.